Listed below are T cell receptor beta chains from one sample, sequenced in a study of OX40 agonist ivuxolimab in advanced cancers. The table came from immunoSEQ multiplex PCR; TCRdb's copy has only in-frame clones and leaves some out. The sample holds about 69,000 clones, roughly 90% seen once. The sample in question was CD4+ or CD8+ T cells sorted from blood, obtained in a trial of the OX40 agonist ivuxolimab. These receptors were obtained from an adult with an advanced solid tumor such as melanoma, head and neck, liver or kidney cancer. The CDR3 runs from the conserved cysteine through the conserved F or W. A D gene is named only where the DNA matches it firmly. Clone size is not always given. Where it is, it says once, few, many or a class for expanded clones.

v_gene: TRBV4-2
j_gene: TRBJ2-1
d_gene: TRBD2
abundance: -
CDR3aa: CASSLTSGTYNEQFF
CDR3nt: TGTGCCAGCAGCCTTACTAGCGGTACCTACAATGAGCAGTTCTTC

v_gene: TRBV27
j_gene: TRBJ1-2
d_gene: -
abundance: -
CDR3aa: CASSLKPGGSYGYTF
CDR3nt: TGTGCCAGCAGTTTGAAACCCGGGGGGAGCTATGGCTACACCTTC

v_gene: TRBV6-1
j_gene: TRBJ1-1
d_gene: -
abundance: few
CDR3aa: CASSEGTGPFF
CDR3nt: TGTGCCAGCAGTGAAGGTACCGGGCCTTTCTTT

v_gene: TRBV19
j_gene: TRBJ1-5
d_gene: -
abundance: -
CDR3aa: CASSRQYPNQPQHF
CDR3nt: TGTGCCAGTAGTCGACAGTACCCAAATCAGCCCCAGCATTTT

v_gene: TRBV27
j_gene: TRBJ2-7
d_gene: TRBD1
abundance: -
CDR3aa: CASSLLPSGTGPYEQYF
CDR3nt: TGTGCCAGCAGTTTACTACCATCCGGGACAGGGCCATACGAGCAGTACTTC

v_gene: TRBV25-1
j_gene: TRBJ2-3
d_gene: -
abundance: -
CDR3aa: CASSEYGRVADTQYF
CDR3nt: TGTGCCAGCAGTGAATACGGCAGGGTCGCAGATACGCAGTATTTT

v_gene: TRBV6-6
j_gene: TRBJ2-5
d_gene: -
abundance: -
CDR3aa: CASSYWGDSQETQYF
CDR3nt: TGTGCCAGCAGTTACTGGGGGGACAGTCAAGAGACCCAGTACTTC

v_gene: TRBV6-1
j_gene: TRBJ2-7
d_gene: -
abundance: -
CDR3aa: CASSEGLGGSYEQYF
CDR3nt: TGTGCCAGCAGTGAAGGTCTCGGGGGCTCCTACGAGCAGTACTTC

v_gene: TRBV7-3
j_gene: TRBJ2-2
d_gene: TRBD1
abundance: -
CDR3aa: CASSPGTGGVTGELFF
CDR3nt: TGTGCCAGCAGCCCGGGGACAGGGGGCGTCACCGGGGAGCTGTTTTTT

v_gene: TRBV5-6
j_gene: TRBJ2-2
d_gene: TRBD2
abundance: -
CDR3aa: CASNLLTSGSKGELFF
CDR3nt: TGTGCCAGCAACCTACTGACTAGCGGGAGTAAGGGGGAGCTGTTTTTT

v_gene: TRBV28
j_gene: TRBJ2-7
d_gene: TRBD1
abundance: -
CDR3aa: CASSTPGQVYEQYF
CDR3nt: TGTGCCAGCAGTACCCCGGGACAGGTCTACGAGCAGTACTTC

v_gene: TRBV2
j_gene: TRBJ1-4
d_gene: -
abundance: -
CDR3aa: CAGSGGVGEKLFF
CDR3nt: TGTGCCGGATCGGGTGGGGTAGGGGAAAAACTGTTTTTT

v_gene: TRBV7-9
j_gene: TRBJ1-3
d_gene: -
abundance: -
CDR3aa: CASSSPGQSSGNTIYF
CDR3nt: TGTGCCAGCAGCTCCCCGGGGCAGAGCTCTGGAAACACCATATATTTT